The 8 T cell receptor beta chains given below trace back to one sample, sequenced in a study of blood T cell repertoires in COVID-19. This table comes from immunoSEQ multiplex PCR, and its TCRdb copy is limited to in-frame clones, with some not included. The sample has 150,000 to 200,000 clones, nearly 90% seen once. The sequenced sample was peripheral blood. These receptors came from a man aged 50 to 60 with acute or convalescent COVID-19.

CDR3 nucleotide sequence: TGTGCCACCAGCCATGGACAGGGAGGTAGCACAGATACGCAGTATTTT. Its protein product is CATSHGQGGSTDTQYF. The rearrangement uses TRBV15 and TRBJ2-3; 8 nucleotides agree with TRBD1. Germline V gene data show CDR1 as LNHNV and CDR2 as YYDKDF (reference sequence). This CDR3 comprises 16 residues. V gave up 5 bases and J gave up 0 bases; unmatched junction bases: 7.

The chain couples TRBV11-1 to TRBJ2-2; a possible D gene is TRBD2 (6 bases). The CDR3 contains 15 residues. Germline CDR1 SGHAT, CDR2 FQDESV (reference sequence). V was trimmed by 3 bases and J by 5 bases, leaving 13 bases between them. The chain's CDR3 is CASSFGGAFTGELFF. The DNA of the CDR3 is TGTGCCAGCAGCTTTGGAGGGGCGTTTACCGGGGAGCTGTTTTTT. Based on the CDR3 plus reference TRBV11-1 and TRBJ2-2, the full variable domain is EAEVAQSPRYKITEKSQAVAFWCDPISGHATLYWYRQILGQGPELLVQFQDESVVDDSQLPKDRFSAERLKGVDSTLKIQPAELGDSAMYLCASSFGGAFTGELFFGEGSRLTVL.

This rearrangement joins TRBV6-5 to TRBJ2-1; TRBD2 matches 10 bases. The CDR3 spans 14 residues. The V gene's germline CDR1 is MNHEY and CDR2 SVGAGI. Trimming cost V 7 bases and J 11 bases; bases outside gene matches: 11. For the CDR3, the DNA is TGTGCCAGCAATCCCGGGACTAGCGCTTTGAAGCAGTTCTTC. Translating it yields CASNPGTSALKQFF.

The chain employs TRBV6-2 or TRBV6-3 and TRBJ2-7, with D unclear. Looked up from germline, CDR1 is MNHEY and CDR2 is SVGEGT. Trimming stripped 4 bases from V and 3 bases from J, with 16 bases between. The CDR3 is 15 amino acids. The CDR3 coding sequence is TGTGCCAGCAGTTCCCAGGCAGCCTTTAACTACGAGCAGTACGTC. Translation: CASSSQAAFNYEQYV.

V is TRBV28 and J is TRBJ2-3; possible D gene TRBD1, 6 bases. From germline, CDR1 is MDHEN and CDR2 SYDVKM. Deletions cut 8 bases from V and 8 bases from J, with 14 bases between. This CDR3 contains 12 residues. CDR3 sequence: CASDIQGGTQYF. CDR3 bases: TGTGCCAGCGATATCCAAGGGGGTACGCAGTATTTT.

V gene TRBV9 combines with J gene TRBJ2-1, with D perhaps matching TRBD2 (6 bases). The CDR3 totals 15 residues. Germline V gene sequence: CDR1 SGDLS, CDR2 YYNGEE. Trimming removed 0 bases at V and 8 bases at J, with 15 bases between. CDR3 sequence: CASSVEPAWGDEQFF. CDR3 DNA: TGTGCCAGCAGCGTAGAACCCGCCTGGGGGGATGAGCAGTTCTTC.

The chain carries TRBV19 and TRBJ1-4; D possibly corresponds to TRBD1 (5 bases). V was shortened by 1 base and J by 10 bases, with 19 bases between the two germline ends. Germline loops: CDR1 LNHDA, CDR2 SQIVND (reference sequence). The CDR3 length is 16 residues. The CDR3 is CASSIGPRTKMRKLFF. Written as DNA, the CDR3 is TGTGCCAGTAGTATAGGTCCCCGGACAAAGATGCGAAAACTGTTTTTT.

The chain employs TRBV30 and TRBJ2-3, with a tentative D call TRBD1 (6 bases). V shed 7 bases and J shed 0 bases, with 11 bases lying between them. The CDR3 is 13 amino acids. Germline V gene lookup returns CDR1 GTSNPN and CDR2 SVGIG (reference sequence). CDR3: CASQGKSTDTQYF. The CDR3 nucleotides read TGTGCCTCCCAGGGGAAAAGCACAGATACGCAGTATTTT.